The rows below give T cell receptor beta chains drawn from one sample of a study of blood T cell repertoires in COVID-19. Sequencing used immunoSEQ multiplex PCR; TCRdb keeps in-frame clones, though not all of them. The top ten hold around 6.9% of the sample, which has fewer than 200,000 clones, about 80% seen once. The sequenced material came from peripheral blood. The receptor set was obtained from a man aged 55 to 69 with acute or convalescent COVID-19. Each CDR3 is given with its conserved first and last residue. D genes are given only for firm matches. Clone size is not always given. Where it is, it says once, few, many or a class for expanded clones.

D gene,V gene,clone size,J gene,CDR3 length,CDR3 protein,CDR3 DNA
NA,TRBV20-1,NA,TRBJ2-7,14,CSASFGGLSYEQYF,TGCAGTGCTAGTTTTGGCGGCCTCTCCTACGAGCAGTACTTC
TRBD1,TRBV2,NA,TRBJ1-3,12,CASRPGGNTIYF,TGTGCCAGCCGGCCAGGGGGGAACACCATATATTTT
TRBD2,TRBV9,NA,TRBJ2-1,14,CASSATSGYNEQFF,TGTGCCAGCAGCGCGACTAGCGGGTACAATGAGCAGTTCTTC
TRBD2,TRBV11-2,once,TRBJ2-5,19,CASSLGEGLAGSYQETQYF,TGTGCCAGCAGCTTAGGGGAGGGACTAGCGGGGTCCTACCAAGAGACCCAGTACTTC
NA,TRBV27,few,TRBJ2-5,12,CASSGGAETQYF,TGTGCCAGCAGTGGGGGGGCAGAGACCCAGTACTTC
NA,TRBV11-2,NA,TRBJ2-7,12,CASSLGRYEQYF,TGTGCCAGCAGCTTGGGGCGCTACGAGCAGTACTTC
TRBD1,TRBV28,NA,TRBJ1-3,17,CASSFSGQFFSGNTIYF,TGTGCCAGCAGTTTCTCGGGACAGTTTTTCTCTGGAAACACCATATATTTT
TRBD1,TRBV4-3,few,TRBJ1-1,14,CASSSTGGDTEAFF,TGCGCCAGCAGCTCGACAGGGGGCGACACTGAAGCTTTCTTT
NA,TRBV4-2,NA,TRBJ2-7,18,CASSQDWIGLAPSYEQYF,TGTGCCAGCAGCCAAGATTGGATAGGGCTAGCGCCCTCCTACGAGCAGTACTTC
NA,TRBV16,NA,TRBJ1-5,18,CASSSHSPGTGGNQPQHF,TGTGCCAGCAGCTCTCATTCCCCTGGTACAGGCGGCAATCAGCCCCAGCATTTT
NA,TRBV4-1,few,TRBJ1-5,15,CASSQEARPYQPQHF,TGCGCCAGCAGCCAAGAAGCGAGACCTTATCAGCCCCAGCATTTT
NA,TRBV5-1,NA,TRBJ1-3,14,CASSLAGTGNTIYF,TGCGCCAGCAGCTTGGCCGGTACTGGAAACACCATATATTTT
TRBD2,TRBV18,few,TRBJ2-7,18,CASSPEEAREGLFDEQYF,TGTGCCAGCTCACCAGAGGAGGCGCGGGAGGGCCTCTTCGACGAGCAGTACTTC
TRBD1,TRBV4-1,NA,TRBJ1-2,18,CASSERGTASIFWGGYTF,TGCGCCAGCAGCGAACGAGGGACAGCTAGTATCTTTTGGGGTGGCTACACCTTC
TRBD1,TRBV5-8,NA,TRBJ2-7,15,CASSWGDRASGEQYF,TGTGCCAGCAGCTGGGGGGACAGGGCATCGGGCGAGCAGTACTTC
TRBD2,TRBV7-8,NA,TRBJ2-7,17,CASSPPTSGRPFYEQYF,TGTGCCAGCAGCCCACCGACTAGCGGGAGGCCGTTTTACGAGCAGTACTTC
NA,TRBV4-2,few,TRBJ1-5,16,CASSQGQDYSNQPQHF,TGTGCCAGCAGCCAAGGGCAGGATTATAGCAATCAGCCCCAGCATTTT
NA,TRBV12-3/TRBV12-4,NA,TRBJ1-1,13,CASSFSGYTEAFF,TGTGCCAGCAGTTTCTCAGGATACACTGAAGCTTTCTTT
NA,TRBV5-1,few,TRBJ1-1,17,CASSFTNGARLNTEAFF,TGCGCCAGCAGCTTTACCAATGGGGCACGGCTGAACACTGAAGCTTTCTTT
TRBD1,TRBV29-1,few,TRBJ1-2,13,CSVELSRGYGYTF,TGCAGCGTTGAATTGTCCAGGGGGTATGGCTACACCTTC
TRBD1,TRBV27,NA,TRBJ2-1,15,CASNHYGTGGNEQFF,TGTGCCAGCAACCACTACGGGACAGGGGGCAATGAGCAGTTCTTC
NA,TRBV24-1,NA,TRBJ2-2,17,CATSMSVGSGKVGELFF,TGTGCCACCAGTATGAGTGTCGGGTCAGGGAAGGTCGGGGAGCTGTTTTTT
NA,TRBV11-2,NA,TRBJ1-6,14,CASSFAGASSPLHF,TGTGCCAGCAGCTTTGCAGGGGCTAGCTCACCCCTCCACTTT
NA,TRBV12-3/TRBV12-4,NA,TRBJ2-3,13,CASSLDFTDTQYF,TGTGCCAGCAGTTTAGACTTCACAGATACGCAGTATTTT
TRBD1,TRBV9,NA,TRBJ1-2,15,CASSLQDRSLYGYTF,TGTGCCAGCAGCCTACAGGACAGGAGCCTCTATGGCTACACCTTC
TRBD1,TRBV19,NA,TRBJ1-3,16,CASSIVGQGAGNTIYF,TGTGCCAGTAGTATAGTCGGACAGGGGGCTGGAAACACCATATATTTT
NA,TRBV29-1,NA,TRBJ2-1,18,CSVEMGWRLMSSYNEQFF,TGCAGCGTTGAAATGGGCTGGAGGCTAATGAGTAGCTACAATGAGCAGTTCTTC
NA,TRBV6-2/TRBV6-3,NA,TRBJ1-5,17,CASSYVQGKNTVQPQHF,TGTGCCAGCAGTTACGTCCAAGGTAAAAACACAGTTCAGCCCCAGCATTTT
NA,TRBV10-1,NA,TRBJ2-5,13,CASSEAGEETQYF,TGCGCCAGCAGTGAGGCAGGGGAAGAGACCCAGTACTTC
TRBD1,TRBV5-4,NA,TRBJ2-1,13,CASSWTGPNEQFF,TGTGCCAGCAGCTGGACAGGACCCAATGAGCAGTTCTTC
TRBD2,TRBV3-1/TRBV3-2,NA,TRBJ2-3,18,CASSPAKRLAPLTDTQYF,TGTGCCAGCAGCCCAGCCAAACGACTAGCGCCCCTCACAGATACGCAGTATTTT
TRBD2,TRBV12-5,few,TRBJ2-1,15,CASGLGTSGIDEQFF,TGTGCTAGTGGTTTGGGGACTAGCGGGATTGATGAGCAGTTCTTC
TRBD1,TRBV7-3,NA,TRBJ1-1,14,CASSWDRDSTEAFF,TGTGCCAGCAGCTGGGACAGGGACTCCACTGAAGCTTTCTTT
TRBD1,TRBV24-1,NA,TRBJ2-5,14,CATSDRQGRETQYF,TGTGCCACCAGTGATCGACAGGGGCGAGAGACCCAGTACTTC
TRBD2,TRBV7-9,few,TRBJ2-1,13,CASSFTSGNEQFF,TGTGCCAGCAGCTTCACTAGCGGGAATGAGCAGTTCTTC
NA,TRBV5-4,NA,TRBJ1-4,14,CASSLTGTNEKLFF,TGTGCCAGCAGCTTGACAGGCACTAATGAAAAACTGTTTTTT
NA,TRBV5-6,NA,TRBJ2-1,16,CASSKQRGYLYNEQFF,TGTGCCAGCAGCAAACAAAGGGGTTACCTCTACAATGAGCAGTTCTTC
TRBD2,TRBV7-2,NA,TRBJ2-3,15,CASSFSGLGTDTQYF,TGTGCCAGCAGCTTTAGCGGGTTGGGCACAGATACGCAGTATTTT
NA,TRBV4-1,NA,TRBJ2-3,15,CASSQQRTSTDTQYF,TGCGCCAGCAGCCAACAGAGGACTAGCACAGATACGCAGTATTTT
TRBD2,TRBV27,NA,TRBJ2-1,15,CASRAGASGRNEQFF,TGTGCCAGCAGAGCCGGGGCTAGCGGGAGGAATGAGCAGTTCTTC
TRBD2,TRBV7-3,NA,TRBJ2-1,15,CASSSRSGAPNEQFF,TGTGCCAGCAGCTCCCGGAGCGGGGCCCCAAATGAGCAGTTCTTC